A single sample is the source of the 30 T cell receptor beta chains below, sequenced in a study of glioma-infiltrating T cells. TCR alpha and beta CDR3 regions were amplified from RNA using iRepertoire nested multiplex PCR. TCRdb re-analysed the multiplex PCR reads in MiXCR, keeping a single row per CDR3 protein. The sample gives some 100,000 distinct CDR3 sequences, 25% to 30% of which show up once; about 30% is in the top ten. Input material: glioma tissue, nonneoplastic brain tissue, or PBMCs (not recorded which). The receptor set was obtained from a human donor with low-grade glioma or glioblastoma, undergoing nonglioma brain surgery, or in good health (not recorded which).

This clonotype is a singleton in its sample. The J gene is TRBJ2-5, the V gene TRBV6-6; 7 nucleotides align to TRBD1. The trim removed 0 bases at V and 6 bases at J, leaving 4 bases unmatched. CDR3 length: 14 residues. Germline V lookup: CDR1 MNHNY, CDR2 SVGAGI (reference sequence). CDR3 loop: CASSYSTGMKTQYF. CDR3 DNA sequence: TGTGCCAGCAGTTACTCGACAGGGATGAAGACCCAGTACTTC.

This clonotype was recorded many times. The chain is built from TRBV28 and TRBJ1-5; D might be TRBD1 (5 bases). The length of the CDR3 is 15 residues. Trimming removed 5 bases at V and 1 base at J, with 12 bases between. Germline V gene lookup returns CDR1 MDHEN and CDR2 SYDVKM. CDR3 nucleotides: TGTGCCAGCAGTCTCCGACAGTACAGCAATCAGCCCCAGCATTTT. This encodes CASSLRQYSNQPQHF. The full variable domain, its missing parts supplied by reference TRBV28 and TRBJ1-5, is DVKVTQSSRYLVKRTGEKVFLECVQDMDHENMFWYRQDPGLGLRLIYFSYDVKMKEKGDIPEGYSVSREKKERFSLILESASTNQTSMYLCASSLRQYSNQPQHFGDGTRLSIL.

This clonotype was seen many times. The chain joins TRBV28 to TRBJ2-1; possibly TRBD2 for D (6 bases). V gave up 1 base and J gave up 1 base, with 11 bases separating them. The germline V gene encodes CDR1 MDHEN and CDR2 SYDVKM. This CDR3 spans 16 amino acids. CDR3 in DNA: TGTGCCAGCAGTTTATATTTCCGGGAGTCCTACAATGAGCAGTTCTTC. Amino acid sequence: CASSLYFRESYNEQFF.

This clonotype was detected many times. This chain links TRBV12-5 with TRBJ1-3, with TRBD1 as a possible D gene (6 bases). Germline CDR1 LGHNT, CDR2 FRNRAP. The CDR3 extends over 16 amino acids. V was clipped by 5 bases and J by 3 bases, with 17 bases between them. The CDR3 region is CASGPQGTAVGNTIYF. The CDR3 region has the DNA TGTGCTAGTGGTCCACAGGGAACTGCGGTTGGAAACACCATATATTTT.

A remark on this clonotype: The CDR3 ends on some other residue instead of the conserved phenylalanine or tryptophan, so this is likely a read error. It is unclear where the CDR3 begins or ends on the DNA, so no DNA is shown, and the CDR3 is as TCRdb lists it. The CDR3 loop is CSARESDEAFC. The chain employs TRBV20-1 and TRBJ1-1. The V gene's germline CDR1 is DFQATT and CDR2 SNEGSKA (reference sequence). The CDR3 contains 11 residues when both ends are counted.

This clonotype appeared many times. CDR3 residues: CASSRPGGDTEAFF. The CDR3 coding sequence is TGTGCCAGCAGCCGACCGGGAGGAGACACTGAAGCTTTCTTT. The chain carries TRBV7-2 and TRBJ1-1, with unresolved D. The germline V gene has CDR1 SGHTA and CDR2 FQGNSA. V lost 5 bases to trimming and J lost 3 bases, with 13 bases between them. There are 14 residues in the CDR3.

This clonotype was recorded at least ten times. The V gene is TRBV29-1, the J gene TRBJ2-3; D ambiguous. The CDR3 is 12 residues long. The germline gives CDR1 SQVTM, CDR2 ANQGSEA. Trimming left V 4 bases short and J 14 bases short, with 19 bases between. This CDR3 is CSVGEPPDTWYF. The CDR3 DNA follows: TGCAGCGTTGGGGAACCCCCAGATACGTGGTATTTT.

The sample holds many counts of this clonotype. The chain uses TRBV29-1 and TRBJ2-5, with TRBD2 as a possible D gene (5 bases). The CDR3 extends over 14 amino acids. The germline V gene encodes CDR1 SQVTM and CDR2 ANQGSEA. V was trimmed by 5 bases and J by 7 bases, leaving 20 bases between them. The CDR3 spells CSVNSRGAGGTQYF. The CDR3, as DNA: TGCAGCGTTAATTCCCGGGGTGCAGGAGGGACCCAGTACTTC. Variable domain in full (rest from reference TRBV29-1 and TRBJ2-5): SAVISQKPSRDICQRGTSLTIQCQVDSQVTMMFWYRQQPGQSLTLIATANQGSEATYESGFVIDKFPISRPNLTFSTLTVSNMSPEDSSIYLCSVNSRGAGGTQYFGPGTRLLVL.

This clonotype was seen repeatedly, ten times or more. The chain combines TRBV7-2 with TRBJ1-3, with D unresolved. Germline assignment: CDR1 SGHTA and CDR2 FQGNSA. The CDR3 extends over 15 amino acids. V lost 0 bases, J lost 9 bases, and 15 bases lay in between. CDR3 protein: CASSLAHLAGGTIYF. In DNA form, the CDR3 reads TGTGCCAGCAGCTTAGCACACCTGGCCGGAGGCACCATATATTTT.

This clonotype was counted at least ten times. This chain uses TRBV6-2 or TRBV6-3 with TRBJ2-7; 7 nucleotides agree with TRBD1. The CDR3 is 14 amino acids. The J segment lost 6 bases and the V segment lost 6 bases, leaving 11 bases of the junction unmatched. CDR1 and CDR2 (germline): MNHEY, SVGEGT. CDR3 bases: TGTGCCAGCAGCAAAGGACAGGTAAACGCCGAGCAGTACTTC. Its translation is CASSKGQVNAEQYF.

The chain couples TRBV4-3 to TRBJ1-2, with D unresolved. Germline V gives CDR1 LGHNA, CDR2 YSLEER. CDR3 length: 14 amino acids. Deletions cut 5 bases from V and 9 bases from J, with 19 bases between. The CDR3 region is CASSERNMGWSYTF. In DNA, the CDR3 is TGCGCCAGCAGCGAAAGGAATATGGGCTGGAGCTACACCTTC.

This CDR3 reads CASSQDRAVSYNEQFF. The DNA for the CDR3 is TGTGCCAGCAGCCAAGATAGGGCGGTCTCCTACAATGAGCAGTTCTTC. The chain links TRBV3-1 to TRBJ2-1; unclear D gene. Trimming removed 0 bases from V and 0 bases from J, with 9 bases in between. Germline assignment: CDR1 LGHDT and CDR2 YNNKEL (reference sequence). The CDR3 covers 16 residues.

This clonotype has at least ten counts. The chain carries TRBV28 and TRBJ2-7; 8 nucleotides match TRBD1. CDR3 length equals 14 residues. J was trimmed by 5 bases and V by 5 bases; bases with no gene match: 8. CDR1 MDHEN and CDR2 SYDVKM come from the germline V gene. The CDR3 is CASSNPDRGHEQYF. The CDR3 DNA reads TGTGCCAGCAGTAATCCTGACAGGGGCCACGAGCAGTACTTC.

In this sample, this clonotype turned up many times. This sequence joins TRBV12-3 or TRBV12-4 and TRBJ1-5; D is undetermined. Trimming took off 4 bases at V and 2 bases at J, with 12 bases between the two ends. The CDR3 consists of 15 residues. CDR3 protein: CASSSDGRRNQPQHF. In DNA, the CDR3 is TGTGCCAGCAGTTCCGACGGACGTCGCAATCAGCCCCAGCATTTT.

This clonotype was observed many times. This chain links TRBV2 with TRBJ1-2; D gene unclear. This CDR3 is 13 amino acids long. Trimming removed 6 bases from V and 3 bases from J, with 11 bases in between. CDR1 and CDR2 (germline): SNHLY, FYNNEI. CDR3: CASSAGRDYGYTF. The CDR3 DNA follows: TGTGCCAGCAGCGCTGGGCGGGACTATGGCTACACCTTC. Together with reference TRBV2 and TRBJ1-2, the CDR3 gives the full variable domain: EPEVTQTPSHQVTQMGQEVILRCVPISNHLYFYWYRQILGQKVEFLVSFYNNEISEKSEIFDDQFSVERPDGSNFTLKIRSTKLEDSAMYFCASSAGRDYGYTFGSGTRLTVV.

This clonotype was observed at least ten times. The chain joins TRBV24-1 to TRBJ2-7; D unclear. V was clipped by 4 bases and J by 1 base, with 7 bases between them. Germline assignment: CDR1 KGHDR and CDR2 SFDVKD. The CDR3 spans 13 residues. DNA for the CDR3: TGTGCCACCAGTGACCCTGGTTCCTACGAGCAGTACTTC. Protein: CATSDPGSYEQYF.

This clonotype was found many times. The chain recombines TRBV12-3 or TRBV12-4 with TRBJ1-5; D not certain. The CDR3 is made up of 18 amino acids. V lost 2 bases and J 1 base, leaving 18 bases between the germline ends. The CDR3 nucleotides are TGTGCCAGCAGTTTATTTCCCCCGCACACCTCAAGCAATCAGCCCCAGCATTTT. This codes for CASSLFPPHTSSNQPQHF.

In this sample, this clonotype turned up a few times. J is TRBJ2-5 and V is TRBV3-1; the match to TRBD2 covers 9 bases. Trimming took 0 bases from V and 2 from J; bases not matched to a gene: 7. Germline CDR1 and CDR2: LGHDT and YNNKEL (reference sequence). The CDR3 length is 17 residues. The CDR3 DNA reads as TGTGCCAGCAGCCAAGATCTGGGCGGGGGGGGACAAGAGACCCAGTACTTC. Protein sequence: CASSQDLGGGGQETQYF.

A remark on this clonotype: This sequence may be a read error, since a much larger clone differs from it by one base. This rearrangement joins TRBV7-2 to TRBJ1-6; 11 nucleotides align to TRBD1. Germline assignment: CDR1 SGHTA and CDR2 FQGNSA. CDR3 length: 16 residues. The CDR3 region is CASSLARTGGISPVHF. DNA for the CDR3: TGTGCCAGCAGCTTAGCGCGGACAGGGGGCATTTCACCCGTCCACTTT.

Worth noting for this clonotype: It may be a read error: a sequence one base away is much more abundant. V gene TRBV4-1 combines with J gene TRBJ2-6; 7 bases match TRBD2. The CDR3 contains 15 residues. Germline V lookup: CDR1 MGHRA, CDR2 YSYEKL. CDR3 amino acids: CASNQRGAGANVLTF. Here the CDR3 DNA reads TGCGCCAGCAACCAACGGGGGGCTGGGGCCAACGTCCTGACTTTC.

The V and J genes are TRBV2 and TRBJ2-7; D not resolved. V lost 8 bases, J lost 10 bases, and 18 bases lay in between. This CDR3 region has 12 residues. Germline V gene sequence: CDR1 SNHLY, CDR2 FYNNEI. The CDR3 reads CASSLISYEQYF. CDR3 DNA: TGTGCCAGCTCTCTCATCAGTTATGAACAGTACTTC.

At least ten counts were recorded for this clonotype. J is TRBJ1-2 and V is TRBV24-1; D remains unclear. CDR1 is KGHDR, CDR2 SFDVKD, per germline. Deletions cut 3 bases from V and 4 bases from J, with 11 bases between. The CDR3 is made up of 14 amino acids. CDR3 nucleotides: TGTGCCACCAGTGATGCGGGCCTTAGCTATGGCTACACCTTC. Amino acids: CATSDAGLSYGYTF.

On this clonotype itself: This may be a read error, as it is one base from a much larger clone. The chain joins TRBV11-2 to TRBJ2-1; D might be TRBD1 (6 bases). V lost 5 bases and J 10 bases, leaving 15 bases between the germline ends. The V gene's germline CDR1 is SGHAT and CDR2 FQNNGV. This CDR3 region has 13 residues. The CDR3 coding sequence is TGTGCCAGCAGCCTTAAACCCAGGGGCGAGCAGTTCTTC. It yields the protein CASSLKPRGEQFF. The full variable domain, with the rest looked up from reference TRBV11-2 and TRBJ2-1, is EAGVAQSPRYKIIEKRQSVAFWCNPISGHATLYWYQQILGQGPKLLIQFQNNGVVDDSQLPKDRFSAERLKGVDSTLKIQPAKLEDSAVYLCASSLKPRGEQFFGPGTRLTVL.

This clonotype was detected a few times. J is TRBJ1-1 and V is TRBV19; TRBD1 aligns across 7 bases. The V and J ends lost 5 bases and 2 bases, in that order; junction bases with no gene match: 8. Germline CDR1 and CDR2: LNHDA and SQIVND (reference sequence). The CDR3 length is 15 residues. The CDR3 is CASSPRPGGNTEAFF. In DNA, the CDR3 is TGTGCCAGTAGTCCCCGGCCAGGGGGAAACACTGAAGCTTTCTTT.

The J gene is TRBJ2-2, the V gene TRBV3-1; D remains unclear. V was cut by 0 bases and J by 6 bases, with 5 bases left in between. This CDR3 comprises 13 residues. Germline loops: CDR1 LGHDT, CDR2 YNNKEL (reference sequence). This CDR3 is CASSQDSAGELFF. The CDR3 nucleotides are TGTGCCAGCAGCCAAGATTCCGCCGGGGAGCTGTTTTTT.

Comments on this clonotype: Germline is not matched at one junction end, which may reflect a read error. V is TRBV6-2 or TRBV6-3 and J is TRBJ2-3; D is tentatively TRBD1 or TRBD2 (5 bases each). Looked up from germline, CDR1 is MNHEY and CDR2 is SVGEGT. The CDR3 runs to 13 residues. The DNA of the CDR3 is TGTGCCAGCAGTCCCGGGACGACAGATACGCATTATTTT. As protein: CASSPGTTDTHYF.

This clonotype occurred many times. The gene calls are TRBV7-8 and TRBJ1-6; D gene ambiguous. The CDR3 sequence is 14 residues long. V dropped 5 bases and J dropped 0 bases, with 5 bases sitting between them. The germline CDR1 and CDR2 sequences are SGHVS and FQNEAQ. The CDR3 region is CASSHDSYNSPLHF. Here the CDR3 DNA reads TGTGCCAGCAGCCATGACTCCTATAATTCACCCCTCCACTTT.

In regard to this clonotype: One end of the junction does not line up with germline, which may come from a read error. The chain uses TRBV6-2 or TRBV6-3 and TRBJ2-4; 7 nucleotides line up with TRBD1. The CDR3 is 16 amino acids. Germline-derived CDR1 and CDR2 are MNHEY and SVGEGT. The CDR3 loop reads CASSPGQRLAKNIKCF. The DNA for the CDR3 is TGTGCCAGCAGCCCGGGACAGCGATTAGCCAAAAACATTAAGTGCTTC.

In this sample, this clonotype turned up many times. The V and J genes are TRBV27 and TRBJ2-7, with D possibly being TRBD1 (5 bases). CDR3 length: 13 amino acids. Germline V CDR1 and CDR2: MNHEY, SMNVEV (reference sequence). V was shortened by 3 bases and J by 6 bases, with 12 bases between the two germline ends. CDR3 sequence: CASSFAQGGEQYF. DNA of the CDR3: TGTGCCAGCAGTTTTGCTCAGGGTGGCGAGCAGTACTTC.

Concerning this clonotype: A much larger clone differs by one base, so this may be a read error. The CDR3 spells CASSAGRAGNTIYF. CDR3 sequence (DNA): TGTGCCAGCTCAGCCGGCAGGGCTGGAAACACCATATATTTT. The V call is TRBV18, the J call TRBJ1-3; D is perhaps TRBD1 (5 bases). Germline CDR1 reads KGHSH; CDR2 reads LQKENI. With 5 bases removed from V and 2 bases from J, the gap between germline ends came to 10 bases. The CDR3 has 14 residues.